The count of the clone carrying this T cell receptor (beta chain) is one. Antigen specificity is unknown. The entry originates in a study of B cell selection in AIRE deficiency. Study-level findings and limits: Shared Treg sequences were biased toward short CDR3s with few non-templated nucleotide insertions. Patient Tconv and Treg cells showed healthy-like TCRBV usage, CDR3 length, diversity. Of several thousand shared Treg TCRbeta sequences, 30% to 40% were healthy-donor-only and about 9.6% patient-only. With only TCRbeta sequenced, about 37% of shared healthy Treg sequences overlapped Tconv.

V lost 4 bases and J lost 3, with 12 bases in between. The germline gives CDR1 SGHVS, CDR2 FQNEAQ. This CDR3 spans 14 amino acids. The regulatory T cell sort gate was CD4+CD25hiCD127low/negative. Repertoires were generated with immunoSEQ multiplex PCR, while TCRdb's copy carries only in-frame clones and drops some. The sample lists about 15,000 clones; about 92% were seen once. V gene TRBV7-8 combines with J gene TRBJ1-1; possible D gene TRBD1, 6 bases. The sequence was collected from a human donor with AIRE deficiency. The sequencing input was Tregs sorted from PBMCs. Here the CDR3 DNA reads TGTGCCAGCAGCTCCGAATCAGGGGACACTGAAGCTTTCTTT. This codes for CASSSESGDTEAFF.